In this sample, the clone carrying this T cell receptor (beta chain) turned up a few times. Antigen specificity is unknown. This specimen comes from a study of T cells after yellow fever vaccination. General study findings and limits: Bulk-population clonotypes that are abundant could appear as contaminants in FACS-sorted repertoires.

TCRdb processed the 5' RACE reads anew with MiXCR; each CDR3 protein has one entry. The repertoire has roughly 250,000 distinct CDR3 sequences, over 10% of them found once; the top ten carry roughly 0.5%. This CDR3 contains 14 residues. Trimming removed 4 bases at V and 6 bases at J, with 13 bases between. This sequence joins TRBV12-3 or TRBV12-4 and TRBJ1-5; possibly TRBD1 for D (5 bases). The sample was CD4+ T cells sorted from PBMCs, taken 45 days after the yellow fever booster vaccination. The origin of this receptor is a young man who received the YFV17D yellow fever vaccine. The DNA for the CDR3 is TGTGCCAGCAGTTCCGGGGCAACAGGTCAGCCCCAGCATTTT. Protein: CASSSGATGQPQHF.